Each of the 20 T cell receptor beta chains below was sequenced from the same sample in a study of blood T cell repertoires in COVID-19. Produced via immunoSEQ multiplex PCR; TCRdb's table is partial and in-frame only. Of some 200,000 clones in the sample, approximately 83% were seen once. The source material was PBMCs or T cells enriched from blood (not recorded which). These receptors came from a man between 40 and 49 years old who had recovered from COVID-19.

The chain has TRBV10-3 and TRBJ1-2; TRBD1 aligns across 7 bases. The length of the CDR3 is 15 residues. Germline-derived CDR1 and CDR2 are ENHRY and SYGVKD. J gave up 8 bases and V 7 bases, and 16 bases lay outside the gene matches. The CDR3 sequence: CAITPQVPDRAGYTF. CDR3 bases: TGTGCCATCACTCCCCAAGTACCTGACAGGGCCGGCTACACCTTC.

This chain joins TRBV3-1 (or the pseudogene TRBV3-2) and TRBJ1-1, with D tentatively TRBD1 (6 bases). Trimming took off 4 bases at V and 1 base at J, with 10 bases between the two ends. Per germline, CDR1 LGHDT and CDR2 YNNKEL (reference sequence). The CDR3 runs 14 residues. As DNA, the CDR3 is TGTGCCAGCAGCCGAGAAGGGGGGAACACTGAAGCTTTCTTT. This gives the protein CASSREGGNTEAFF.

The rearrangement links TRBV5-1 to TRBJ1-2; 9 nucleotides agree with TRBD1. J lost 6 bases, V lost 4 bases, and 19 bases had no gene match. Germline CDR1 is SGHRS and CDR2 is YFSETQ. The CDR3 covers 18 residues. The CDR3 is CASSITFLLGQGRNGYTF. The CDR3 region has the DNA TGCGCCAGCAGCATAACCTTTTTACTCGGACAGGGGAGGAATGGCTACACCTTC.

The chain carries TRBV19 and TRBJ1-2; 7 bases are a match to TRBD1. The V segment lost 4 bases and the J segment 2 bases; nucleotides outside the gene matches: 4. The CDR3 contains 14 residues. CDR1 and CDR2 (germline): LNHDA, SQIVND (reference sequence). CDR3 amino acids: CASSKGTDNYGYTF. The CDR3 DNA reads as TGTGCCAGTAGTAAAGGGACAGACAACTATGGCTACACCTTC.

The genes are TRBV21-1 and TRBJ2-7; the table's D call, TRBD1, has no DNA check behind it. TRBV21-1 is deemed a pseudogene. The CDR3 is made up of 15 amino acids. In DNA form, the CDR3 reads TGTGCCAGCAGCAAACCGGACACCTGCTCCTACGAGCAGTACTTC. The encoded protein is CASSKPDTCSYEQYF.

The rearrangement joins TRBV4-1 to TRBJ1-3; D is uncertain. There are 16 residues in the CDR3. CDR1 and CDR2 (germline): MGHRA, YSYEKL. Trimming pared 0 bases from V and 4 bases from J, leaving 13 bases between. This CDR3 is CASSQDRGLPGNTIYF. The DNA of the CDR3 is TGCGCCAGCAGCCAAGATAGAGGACTACCAGGAAACACCATATATTTT.

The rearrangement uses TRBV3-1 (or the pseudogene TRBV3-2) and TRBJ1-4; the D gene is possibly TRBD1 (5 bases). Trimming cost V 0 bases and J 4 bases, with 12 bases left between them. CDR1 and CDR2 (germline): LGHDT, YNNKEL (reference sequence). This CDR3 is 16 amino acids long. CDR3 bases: TGTGCCAGCAGCCAAGATCGTTGGGGGGTTAATGAAAAACTGTTTTTT. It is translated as CASSQDRWGVNEKLFF.

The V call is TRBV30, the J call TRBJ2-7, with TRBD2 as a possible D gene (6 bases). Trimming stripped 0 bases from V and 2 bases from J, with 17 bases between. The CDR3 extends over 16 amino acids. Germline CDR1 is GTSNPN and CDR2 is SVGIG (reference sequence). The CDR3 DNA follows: TGTGCCTGGAGTGTACGGAGGAGCGGGTTCACCTACGAGCAGTACTTC. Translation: CAWSVRRSGFTYEQYF.

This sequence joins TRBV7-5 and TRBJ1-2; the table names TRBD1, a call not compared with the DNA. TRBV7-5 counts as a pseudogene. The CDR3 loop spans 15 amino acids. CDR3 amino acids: CARSEWDRTHYGYTF. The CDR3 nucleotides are TGTGCCAGAAGCGAGTGGGACAGAACCCACTATGGCTACACCTTC.

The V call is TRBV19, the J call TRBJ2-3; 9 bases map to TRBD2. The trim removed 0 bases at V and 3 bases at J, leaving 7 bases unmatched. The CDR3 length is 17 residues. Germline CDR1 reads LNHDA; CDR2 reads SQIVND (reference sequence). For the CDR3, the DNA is TGTGCCAGTAGTATAGAGGCAATAGCGGGGGCGACAGATACGCAGTATTTT. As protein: CASSIEAIAGATDTQYF.

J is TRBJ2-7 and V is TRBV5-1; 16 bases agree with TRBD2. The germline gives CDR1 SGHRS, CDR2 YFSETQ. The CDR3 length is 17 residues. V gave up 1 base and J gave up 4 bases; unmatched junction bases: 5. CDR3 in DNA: TGCGCCAGCAGCTTGTCAGTGGGACTAGCGGGGGGGTACGAGCAGTACTTC. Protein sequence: CASSLSVGLAGGYEQYF.

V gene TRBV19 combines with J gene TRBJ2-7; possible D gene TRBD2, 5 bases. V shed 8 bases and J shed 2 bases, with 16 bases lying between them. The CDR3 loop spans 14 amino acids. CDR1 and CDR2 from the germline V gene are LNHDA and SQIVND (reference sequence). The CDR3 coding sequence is TGTGCCAGTTCTAACAGCGGAAGGGCCTACGAGCAGTACTTC. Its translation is CASSNSGRAYEQYF.

CDR3 protein: CATSAAVRGRFGELFF. The DNA for the CDR3 is TGTGCCACCAGTGCAGCCGTCAGGGGGCGCTTCGGGGAGCTGTTTTTT. V and J are TRBV24-1 and TRBJ2-2; 8 bases agree with TRBD1. After removal of 5 bases from V and 7 bases from J, the junction contained 11 bases not matched to a gene. This CDR3 spans 16 amino acids. Germline lookup yields CDR1 KGHDR and CDR2 SFDVKD.

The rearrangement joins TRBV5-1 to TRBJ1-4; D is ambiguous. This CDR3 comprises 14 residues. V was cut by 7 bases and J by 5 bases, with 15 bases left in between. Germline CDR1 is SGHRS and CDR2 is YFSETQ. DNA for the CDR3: TGCGCCAGCCAGACGGGCCCGGGGAATGAAAAACTGTTTTTT. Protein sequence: CASQTGPGNEKLFF.

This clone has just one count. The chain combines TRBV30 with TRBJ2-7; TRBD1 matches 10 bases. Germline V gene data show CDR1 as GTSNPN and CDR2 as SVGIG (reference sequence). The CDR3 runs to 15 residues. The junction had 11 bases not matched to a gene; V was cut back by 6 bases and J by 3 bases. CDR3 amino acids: CACRRTGTGVYEQYF. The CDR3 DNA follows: TGTGCCTGCAGACGAACCGGGACAGGGGTCTACGAGCAGTACTTC. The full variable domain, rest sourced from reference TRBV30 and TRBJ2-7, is SQTIHQWPATLVQPVGSPLSLECTVEGTSNPNLYWYRQAAGRGLQLLFYSVGIGQISSEVPQNLSASRPQDRQFILSSKKLLLSDSGFYLCACRRTGTGVYEQYFGPGTRLTVT.

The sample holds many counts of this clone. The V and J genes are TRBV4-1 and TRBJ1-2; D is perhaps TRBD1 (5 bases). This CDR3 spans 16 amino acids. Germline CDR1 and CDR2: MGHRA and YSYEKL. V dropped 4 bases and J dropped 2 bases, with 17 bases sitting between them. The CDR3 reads CASSLNPSTENYGYTF. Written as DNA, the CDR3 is TGCGCCAGCAGCCTTAACCCCTCGACAGAGAACTATGGCTACACCTTC.

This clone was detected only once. CDR3 protein: CASSPKDRGTEAFF. CDR3 nucleotide sequence: TGTGCCAGCTCACCAAAGGACAGGGGAACTGAAGCTTTCTTT. The V gene is TRBV18, the J gene TRBJ1-1; 9 bases align to TRBD1. The CDR3 spans 14 residues. In germline, CDR1 is KGHSH, CDR2 LQKENI. V was pared by 2 bases and J by 5 bases, with 3 bases of the junction left unmatched.

The CDR3 is CASSPGLRTGELFF. Here the CDR3 DNA reads TGTGCCAGCTCACCAGGATTGAGGACCGGGGAGCTGTTTTTT. This chain connects TRBV18 to TRBJ2-2; the D is unclear. Between the trimmed V and J ends, which lost 2 bases and 5 bases, there was a span of 9 bases. Germline V CDR1 and CDR2: KGHSH, LQKENI. This CDR3 spans 14 amino acids.

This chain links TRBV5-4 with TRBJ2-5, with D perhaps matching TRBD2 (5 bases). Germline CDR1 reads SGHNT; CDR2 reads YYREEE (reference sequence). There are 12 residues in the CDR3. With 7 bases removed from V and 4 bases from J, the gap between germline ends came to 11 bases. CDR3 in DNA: TGTGCCAGCGGGAGAGACGGAGAGACCCAGTACTTC. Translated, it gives CASGRDGETQYF.

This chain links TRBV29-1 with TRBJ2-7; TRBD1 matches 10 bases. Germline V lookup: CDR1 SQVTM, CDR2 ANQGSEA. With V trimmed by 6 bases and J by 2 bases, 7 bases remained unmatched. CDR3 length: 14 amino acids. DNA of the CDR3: TGCAGCGTCGCCGGGACAGGGGATGCCTACGAGCAGTACTTC. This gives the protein CSVAGTGDAYEQYF.